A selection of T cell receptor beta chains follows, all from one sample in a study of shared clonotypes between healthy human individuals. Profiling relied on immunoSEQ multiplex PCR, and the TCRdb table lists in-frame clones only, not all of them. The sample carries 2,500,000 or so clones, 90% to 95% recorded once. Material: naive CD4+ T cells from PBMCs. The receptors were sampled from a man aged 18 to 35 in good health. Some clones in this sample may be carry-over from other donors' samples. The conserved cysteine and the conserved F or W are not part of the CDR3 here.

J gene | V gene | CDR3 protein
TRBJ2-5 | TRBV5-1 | ASSLVAGYQETQY
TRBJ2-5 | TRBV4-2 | ASSQEAGSKETQY
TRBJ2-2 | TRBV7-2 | ASSYGPNTGELF
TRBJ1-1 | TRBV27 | ASSQDRVSLEAF
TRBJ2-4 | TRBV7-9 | ASSRTGLAKNIQY
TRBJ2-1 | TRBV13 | ASSSSGQGGNEQF
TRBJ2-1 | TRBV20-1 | SARDRGEQF
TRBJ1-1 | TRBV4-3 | ASSQDAQGWDTEAF
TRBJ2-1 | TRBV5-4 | ASSLAGHSYNEQF
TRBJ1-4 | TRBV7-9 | ASSSSNSPTGLF
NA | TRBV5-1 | ASSLGTALTYEQY
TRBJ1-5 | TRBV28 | ASSSGTGIQPQH
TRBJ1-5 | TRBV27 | ASRPARTGEGNQPQH
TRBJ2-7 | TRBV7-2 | ASSLAGQGPYEQY
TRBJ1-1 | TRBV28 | ASSSRGEGVAEAF
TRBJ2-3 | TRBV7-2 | ASSLIGTITDTQY